This entry lists 14 T cell receptor beta chains sequenced from one sample in a study of blood T cell repertoires in COVID-19. The table came from immunoSEQ multiplex PCR; TCRdb's copy has only in-frame clones and leaves some out. The sample records about 140,000 clones, 88% being singletons. The sequenced material came from peripheral blood. These receptors came from a woman in her fifties or sixties with acute or convalescent COVID-19.

This chain joins TRBV2 and TRBJ1-2; TRBD1 is a possible D gene (5 bases). The CDR3 spans 13 residues. V shed 6 bases and J shed 1 base, with 9 bases lying between them. Germline V gene sequence: CDR1 SNHLY, CDR2 FYNNEI. CDR3 DNA: TGTGCCAGCAGCGCTCAGGGTAACTATGGCTACACCTTC. Encoded protein: CASSAQGNYGYTF.

The genes are TRBV7-9 and TRBJ2-1; possibly TRBD1 for D (5 bases). With 5 bases removed from V and 5 bases from J, the gap between germline ends came to 19 bases. The CDR3 contains 16 residues. Germline V CDR1 and CDR2: SEHNR, FQNEAQ (reference sequence). CDR3: CASSDPRAPLNNEQFF. CDR3 DNA: TGTGCCAGCAGCGATCCCAGGGCCCCTCTGAACAATGAGCAGTTCTTC.

The chain carries TRBV9 and TRBJ2-7, with TRBD2 matching over 8 bases. The CDR3 contains 16 residues. V dropped 0 bases and J dropped 7; count of bases not matched to a gene: 12. CDR1 and CDR2 (germline): SGDLS, YYNGEE. CDR3 coding DNA: TGTGCCAGCAGCGTAGGTGTCCTAGCGGGCAAGGAAGAGCAGTACTTC. It translates to CASSVGVLAGKEEQYF.

V and J are TRBV19 and TRBJ1-5; unclear D gene. V lost 6 bases and J 0 bases, leaving 12 bases between the germline ends. The V gene's germline CDR1 is LNHDA and CDR2 SQIVND (reference sequence). This CDR3 is 15 amino acids long. The CDR3 reads CASSNNGYSNQPQHF. As DNA, the CDR3 is TGTGCCAGTAGCAATAACGGTTATAGCAATCAGCCCCAGCATTTT.

The chain employs TRBV5-1 and TRBJ1-6; D perhaps matches TRBD1 (6 bases). Germline CDR1 SGHRS, CDR2 YFSETQ. The CDR3 contains 18 residues. V was trimmed by 4 bases and J by 0 bases, leaving 17 bases between them. CDR3 in DNA: TGCGCCAGCAGCCCACCCCGACAGGCGAGCTCCTATAATTCACCCCTCCACTTT. This codes for CASSPPRQASSYNSPLHF.

The J gene is TRBJ2-1, the V gene TRBV5-1; 7 bases match TRBD1. CDR1 and CDR2 from the germline V gene are SGHRS and YFSETQ. J gave up 7 bases and V 0 bases, and 7 bases lay outside the gene matches. This CDR3 region has 15 residues. The CDR3 here is CASSLVQRQGNEQFF. The CDR3 DNA reads TGCGCCAGCAGCTTGGTACAACGACAGGGAAATGAGCAGTTCTTC.

The J gene is TRBJ1-3, the V gene TRBV5-5, with D perhaps matching TRBD1 (6 bases). In germline, CDR1 is SGHKS, CDR2 YYEKEE (reference sequence). Trimming pared 0 bases from V and 4 bases from J, leaving 23 bases between. This CDR3 comprises 19 residues. The CDR3 DNA reads TGTGCCAGCAGCTTGGGGGCCTGGGGGCGCGAATTATCCGGAAACACCATATATTTT. Amino acids: CASSLGAWGRELSGNTIYF.

J is TRBJ2-3 and V is TRBV5-1; 12 bases match TRBD2. V lost 0 bases to trimming and J lost 0 bases; unmatched junction nucleotides: 5. This CDR3 is 18 amino acids long. Germline V gives CDR1 SGHRS, CDR2 YFSETQ. The CDR3 sequence is CASSLASGRAASTDTQYF. Here the CDR3 DNA reads TGCGCCAGCAGCTTGGCTAGCGGGAGGGCCGCTAGCACAGATACGCAGTATTTT.

The chain uses TRBV6-5 and TRBJ1-2; 7 positions agree with TRBD1. J lost 3 bases, V lost 7 bases, and 5 bases had no gene match. Germline CDR1 reads MNHEY; CDR2 reads SVGAGI. The CDR3 extends over 13 amino acids. CDR3 DNA sequence: TGTGCCAGCAAGAGGGGGCGCGACTATGGCTACACCTTC. Translated, it gives CASKRGRDYGYTF.

The sample holds a few counts of this clone. The chain recombines TRBV12-3 or TRBV12-4 with TRBJ1-5, with a weak D call TRBD1 (6 bases). Trimming left V 4 bases short and J 7 bases short, with 11 bases between. This CDR3 spans 13 amino acids. The CDR3 region has the DNA TGTGCCAGCAGTTCAGGGGCTGGGCAGCCCCAGCATTTT. Translated: CASSSGAGQPQHF.

Comment on this clone: Within the sample, other DNA sequences also encode this same CDR3. The chain has TRBV6-5 and TRBJ1-5; no clear D. The germline V gene has CDR1 MNHEY and CDR2 SVGAGI. CDR3 size: 15 residues. Trimming stripped 0 bases from V and 0 bases from J, with 6 bases between. As DNA, the CDR3 is TGTGCCAGCAGTTACTCACGGTATAGCAATCAGCCCCAGCATTTT. This gives the protein CASSYSRYSNQPQHF.

The V and J genes are TRBV21-1 and TRBJ1-2; no check of the table's D call, TRBD1, against the DNA was made. TRBV21-1 is listed as a pseudogene. This CDR3 region has 14 residues. The CDR3 DNA reads as TGTGCCAGCGGATGGGGCAGGACTAACTATGGCTACACCTTC. The encoded protein is CASGWGRTNYGYTF.

The chain recombines TRBV19 with TRBJ2-7; possibly TRBD1 for D (6 bases). This CDR3 has 16 residues. Germline V lookup: CDR1 LNHDA, CDR2 SQIVND (reference sequence). Trimming shortened V by 3 bases and J by 7 bases, and 22 bases separated the two germline ends. The CDR3 DNA reads as TGTGCCAGTAGTATCGACCATGGACAGAGGGCTGGGGAGCAGTACTTC. Translating gives CASSIDHGQRAGEQYF.

The rearrangement uses TRBV24-1 and TRBJ2-7; perhaps TRBD2 as D (6 bases). V lost 5 bases to trimming and J lost 2 bases, with 12 bases between them. The CDR3 covers 14 residues. Germline CDR1 is KGHDR and CDR2 is SFDVKD. DNA of the CDR3: TGTGCCACCAGTGGCCGGGACTGCGCCTACGAGCAGTACTTC. Amino acids: CATSGRDCAYEQYF.